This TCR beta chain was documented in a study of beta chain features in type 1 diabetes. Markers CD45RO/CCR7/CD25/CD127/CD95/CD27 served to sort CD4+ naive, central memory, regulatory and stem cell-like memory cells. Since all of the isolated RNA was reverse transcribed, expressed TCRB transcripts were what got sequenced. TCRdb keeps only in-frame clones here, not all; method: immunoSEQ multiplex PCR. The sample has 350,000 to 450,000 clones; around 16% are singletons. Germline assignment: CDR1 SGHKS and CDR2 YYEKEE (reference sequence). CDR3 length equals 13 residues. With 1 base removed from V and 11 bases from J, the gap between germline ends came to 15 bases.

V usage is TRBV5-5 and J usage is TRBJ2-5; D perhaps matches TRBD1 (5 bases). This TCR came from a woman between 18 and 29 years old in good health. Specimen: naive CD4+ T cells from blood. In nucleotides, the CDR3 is TGTGCCAGCAGCTTGTTGGTCAGGGTTGGTCAGTACTTC. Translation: CASSLLVRVGQYF.